The 31 T cell receptor beta chains given below trace back to one sample, sequenced in a study of shared clonotypes between healthy human individuals. Method: immunoSEQ multiplex PCR; TCRdb's copy keeps in-frame clones and lacks some. The repertoire holds 2,500,000 or so clones, 93% seen once, with approximately 0.37% in the top ten. Input material: naive CD4+ T cells from PBMCs. Subset of the sample: CD45RA+ positively selected. The receptor set was obtained from a man in his late teens or twenties in good health. Some clones in this sample may be carry-over from other donors' samples.

This rearrangement joins TRBV27 to TRBJ1-4, with TRBD1 as a possible D gene (6 bases). V was pared by 5 bases and J by 7 bases, with 11 bases between. The length of the CDR3 is 13 residues. The germline V gene has CDR1 MNHEY and CDR2 SMNVEV (reference sequence). For the CDR3, the DNA is TGTGCCAGCAGTAACAGGGAGGGTGAAAAACTGTTTTTT. Translation: CASSNREGEKLFF.

The chain combines TRBV27 with TRBJ2-5; D gene ambiguous. The V gene lost 6 bases and the J gene lost 4 bases, with 6 bases spanning the gap. CDR1 MNHEY and CDR2 SMNVEV come from the germline V gene (reference sequence). The length of the CDR3 is 11 residues. This CDR3 is CASRTRETQYF. The CDR3 DNA is TGTGCCAGCAGAACCAGAGAGACCCAGTACTTC.

This chain connects TRBV9 to TRBJ2-7; 9 bases match TRBD2. V lost 0 bases, J lost 5 bases, and 3 bases stayed unmatched. The CDR3 consists of 14 residues. The germline V gene encodes CDR1 SGDLS and CDR2 YYNGEE. DNA for the CDR3: TGTGCCAGCAGCGTAGGTAGCGGGAGCCACGAGCAGTACTTC. Translation gives CASSVGSGSHEQYF.

The chain uses TRBV2 and TRBJ1-1; D gene unclear. V dropped 6 bases and J dropped 4 bases, with 6 bases sitting between them. The CDR3 loop spans 11 amino acids. CDR1 is SNHLY and CDR2 is FYNNEI in the germline V gene. The CDR3 region is CASSILTEAFF. The CDR3 region has the DNA TGTGCCAGCAGCATTCTCACTGAAGCTTTCTTT.

This chain connects TRBV25-1 to TRBJ2-5, with a tentative D call TRBD1 (6 bases). The DNA end favors TRBJ2-7, so the J call may be wrong. From germline, CDR1 is MGHDK and CDR2 SYGVNS. This CDR3 has 14 amino acids. CDR3 protein: CASRKAGTSYEQYF. The DNA for the CDR3 is TGTGCCAGCAGGAAAGCCGGGACATCGTACGAGCAGTACTTC.

This clone was observed a single time. The V gene is TRBV5-1, the J gene TRBJ1-3, with TRBD1 as a possible D gene (5 bases). Germline CDR1 and CDR2: SGHRS and YFSETQ. The CDR3 has 15 residues. The germline V and J ends were trimmed by 4 bases and 0 bases, with 11 bases remaining between them. The CDR3 is CASSPGTDSGNTIYF. The CDR3 DNA reads as TGCGCCAGCAGCCCGGGGACGGACTCTGGAAACACCATATATTTT.

The V call is TRBV9, the J call TRBJ1-1; unclear D gene. Trimming took 3 bases from V and 4 from J, leaving 10 bases between them. The length of the CDR3 is 13 residues. Germline V gene lookup returns CDR1 SGDLS and CDR2 YYNGEE. CDR3 coding DNA: TGTGCCAGCAGCGCCCGCCCCGGCACTGAAGCTTTCTTT. Its protein is CASSARPGTEAFF.

This clone has only one observation. The chain joins TRBV12-5 to TRBJ2-5; 10 bases agree with TRBD2. After removal of 6 bases from V and 5 bases from J, the junction contained 3 bases not matched to a gene. Per germline, CDR1 LGHNT and CDR2 FRNRAP. The CDR3 loop spans 13 amino acids. The CDR3 region has the DNA TGTGCTAGTGGACCACTAGCGGGGGAGACCCAGTACTTC. Translated: CASGPLAGETQYF.

This chain connects TRBV5-6 to TRBJ1-1; no reliable D call. With 3 bases removed from V and 3 bases from J, the gap between germline ends came to 6 bases. There are 12 residues in the CDR3. CDR1 and CDR2 from the germline V gene are SGHDT and YYEEEE. CDR3 DNA: TGTGCCAGCAGCTGGTCGGACACTGAAGCTTTCTTT. It encodes CASSWSDTEAFF. Based on the CDR3 plus reference TRBV5-6 and TRBJ1-1, the full variable domain is DAGVTQSPTHLIKTRGQQVTLRCSPKSGHDTVSWYQQALGQGPQFIFQYYEEEERQRGNFPDRFSGHQFPNYSSELNVNALLLGDSALYLCASSWSDTEAFFGQGTRLTVV.

The chain employs TRBV5-4 and TRBJ2-5; the D gene is possibly TRBD2 (5 bases). Germline V gives CDR1 SGHNT, CDR2 YYREEE (reference sequence). Trimming cost V 1 base and J 5 bases, with 15 bases left between them. This CDR3 is built from 15 residues. CDR3 nucleotide sequence: TGTGCCAGCAGCTTGCGGTCGGGGAGTAAGGAGACCCAGTACTTC. This gives the protein CASSLRSGSKETQYF.

The V gene is TRBV5-1, the J gene TRBJ2-2; D is undetermined. Trimming stripped 1 base from V and 4 bases from J, with 8 bases between. The CDR3 sequence is 14 residues long. CDR1 and CDR2 from the germline V gene are SGHRS and YFSETQ. CDR3 amino acids: CASSLMGTTGELFF. CDR3 nucleotides: TGCGCCAGCAGCTTGATGGGAACCACCGGGGAGCTGTTTTTT.

The chain is built from TRBV5-4 and TRBJ1-3; TRBD1 matches 7 bases. Trimming removed 3 bases from V and 4 bases from J; junction bases left unmatched: 7. This CDR3 has 15 amino acids. Germline-derived CDR1 and CDR2 are SGHNT and YYREEE (reference sequence). CDR3 DNA: TGTGCCAGCAGCTCGGGACAGAGGGGAGGAAACACCATATATTTT. It translates to CASSSGQRGGNTIYF.

The chain recombines TRBV28 with TRBJ1-5; D is undetermined. This CDR3 is built from 13 residues. The V and J ends lost 3 bases and 2 bases respectively, with 5 bases between them. Germline lookup yields CDR1 MDHEN and CDR2 SYDVKM. The chain's CDR3 is CASSFDGNQPQHF. The CDR3 DNA reads as TGTGCCAGCAGTTTTGACGGCAATCAGCCCCAGCATTTT.

V and J are TRBV28 and TRBJ2-7; D gene uncertain. Between the trimmed V and J ends, which lost 2 bases and 3 bases, there was a span of 5 bases. Germline values: CDR1 MDHEN, CDR2 SYDVKM. This CDR3 has 12 residues. The CDR3 reads CASSLNFYEQYF. The DNA for the CDR3 is TGTGCCAGCAGTTTAAATTTCTACGAGCAGTACTTC.

The rearrangement joins TRBV10-2 to TRBJ2-7; 9 bases fit TRBD1. Germline assignment: CDR1 WSHSY and CDR2 SAAADI. V was clipped by 2 bases and J by 3 bases; unmatched bases: 5. The CDR3 is 15 amino acids. CDR3 sequence reads: CASSEPGQGSYEQYF. The CDR3, as DNA: TGCGCCAGCAGTGAGCCGGGACAGGGTAGCTACGAGCAGTACTTC.

The J gene is TRBJ2-1, the V gene TRBV6-5; 11 bases match TRBD2. There are 16 residues in the CDR3. CDR1 and CDR2 from the germline V gene are MNHEY and SVGAGI. Losses at the gene ends were 0 bases for V and 6 bases for J; bases not matched to a gene: 4. The DNA of the CDR3 is TGTGCCAGCAGTTACTCTTTCGGGACTAGCGGCAATGAGCAGTTCTTC. Translation gives CASSYSFGTSGNEQFF.

CDR3 sequence reads: CASSLLAGGSSYEQYF. CDR3 DNA: TGCGCCAGCAGCCTCCTAGCGGGAGGCAGCTCCTACGAGCAGTACTTC. The chain links TRBV4-3 to TRBJ2-5, with 11 bases aligning to TRBD2. The tail of the sequence fits TRBJ2-7 better, so the J call may be wrong. This CDR3 is built from 16 residues. CDR1 is LGHNA and CDR2 is YSLEER in the germline V gene.

Details on this clone: Within the sample, other DNA sequences also encode this same CDR3. DNA of the CDR3: TGTGCCAGCAGTCGGGACTCCACCTACGAGCAGTACTTC. Its translation is CASSRDSTYEQYF. This chain connects TRBV28 to TRBJ2-7; D perhaps matches TRBD2 (6 bases). The CDR3 is 13 residues long. Between the trimmed V and J ends, which lost 5 bases and 2 bases, there was a span of 10 bases. CDR1 MDHEN and CDR2 SYDVKM come from the germline V gene. Combining the CDR3 with reference TRBV28 and TRBJ2-7 gives the whole variable domain DVKVTQSSRYLVKRTGEKVFLECVQDMDHENMFWYRQDPGLGLRLIYFSYDVKMKEKGDIPEGYSVSREKKERFSLILESASTNQTSMYLCASSRDSTYEQYFGPGTRLTVT.

This clone has only one observation. CDR3 sequence reads: CASSPIGGGQPQHF. CDR3 nucleotides: TGTGCCAGCAGCCCGATAGGAGGGGGCCAGCCCCAGCATTTT. The J gene is TRBJ1-5, the V gene TRBV7-2; 7 positions agree with TRBD1. J was trimmed by 7 bases and V by 5 bases; bases with no gene match: 8. Germline CDR1 reads SGHTA; CDR2 reads FQGNSA. The CDR3 sequence is 14 residues long.

V usage is TRBV10-3 and J usage is TRBJ2-3; 7 positions agree with TRBD1. CDR1 ENHRY and CDR2 SYGVKD come from the germline V gene. The length of the CDR3 is 16 residues. V gave up 6 bases and J gave up 0 bases; unmatched junction bases: 9. The CDR3 DNA is TGTGCCATCAGCGCTTCGGACAGGTTTAGCACAGATACGCAGTATTTT. Protein: CAISASDRFSTDTQYF.

The chain has TRBV7-3 and TRBJ2-1; tentatively, D is TRBD2 (6 bases). The germline V and J ends were trimmed by 2 bases and 6 bases, with 8 bases remaining between them. Germline CDR1 and CDR2: SGHTA and FQGTGA. This CDR3 comprises 13 residues. DNA for the CDR3: TGTGCCAGCAGCTTAGAGGGAGGCAATGAGCAGTTCTTC. This codes for CASSLEGGNEQFF.

The genes are TRBV25-1 and TRBJ2-2, with D perhaps TRBD1 or TRBD2 (6 bases each). The CDR3 runs to 15 residues. Trimming cost V 3 bases and J 5 bases, with 13 bases left between them. Germline loops: CDR1 MGHDK, CDR2 SYGVNS. The CDR3 sequence is CASSDFQGRTGELFF. The CDR3 DNA is TGTGCCAGCAGTGATTTCCAGGGGAGGACCGGGGAGCTGTTTTTT.

The V gene is TRBV5-6, the J gene TRBJ1-4; 10 nucleotides agree with TRBD1. The CDR3 covers 15 residues. Unmatched junction bases numbered 5, after V lost 4 bases and J lost 5 bases. Germline V CDR1 and CDR2: SGHDT, YYEEEE. In DNA, the CDR3 is TGTGCCAGCAGCCTTGGGACAGGGGCGAATGAAAAACTGTTTTTT. Its protein is CASSLGTGANEKLFF.

The chain carries TRBV7-2 and TRBJ1-4, with 8 bases aligning to TRBD1. Germline lookup yields CDR1 SGHTA and CDR2 FQGNSA. The CDR3 runs 14 residues. With 6 bases clipped from V and 7 bases from J, the junction kept 7 bases outside the gene matches. The CDR3 DNA sequence: TGTGCCAGCAGGATTGGACAGGGTGGTGAAAAACTGTTTTTT. This codes for CASRIGQGGEKLFF.

The V call is TRBV4-1, the J call TRBJ1-2, with 7 bases matching TRBD1. Germline V gene lookup returns CDR1 MGHRA and CDR2 YSYEKL. V was pared by 4 bases and J by 3 bases, with 5 bases of the junction left unmatched. This CDR3 is built from 14 residues. CDR3 sequence: CASSPGQSYYGYTF. CDR3 bases: TGCGCCAGCAGCCCGGGACAGTCCTACTATGGCTACACCTTC.

This chain joins TRBV10-3 and TRBJ1-1; D unclear. The CDR3 totals 14 residues. Germline V gene sequence: CDR1 ENHRY, CDR2 SYGVKD. Trimming took 2 bases from V and 7 from J, leaving 14 bases between them. CDR3 residues: CAISERTLAGEAFF. The CDR3 coding sequence is TGTGCCATCAGTGAGCGGACCTTGGCGGGTGAAGCTTTCTTT.

This clone has a handful of counts. The chain carries TRBV5-4 and TRBJ2-7, with D unresolved. From germline, CDR1 is SGHNT and CDR2 YYREEE (reference sequence). Between the trimmed V and J ends, which lost 4 bases and 4 bases, there was a span of 15 bases. The CDR3 runs 14 residues. CDR3 amino acids: CASSRTAPGYEQYF. DNA for the CDR3: TGTGCCAGCAGCCGCACCGCCCCGGGTTACGAGCAGTACTTC.

The rearrangement uses TRBV7-2 and TRBJ2-1; D is perhaps TRBD1 (6 bases). CDR3 length: 16 residues. Trimming took 5 bases from V and 3 from J, leaving 17 bases between them. Germline assignment: CDR1 SGHTA and CDR2 FQGNSA. The CDR3 DNA is TGTGCCAGCAGCCTGGCCCAGGGGAGAATCTACAATGAGCAGTTCTTC. Protein sequence: CASSLAQGRIYNEQFF. Filled out from reference TRBV7-2 and TRBJ2-1, the complete variable domain reads GAGVSQSPSNKVTEKGKDVELRCDPISGHTALYWYRQSLGQGLEFLIYFQGNSAPDKSGLPSDRFSAERTGGSVSTLTIQRTQQEDSAVYLCASSLAQGRIYNEQFFGPGTRLTVL.

The chain is built from TRBV28 and TRBJ1-3; no definite D call. The CDR3 has 14 residues. V lost 7 bases, J lost 2 bases, and 12 bases lay in between. CDR1 is MDHEN and CDR2 is SYDVKM in the germline V gene. The CDR3 DNA reads TGTGCCAGCAAGAGGGAACGGGCTGGAAACACCATATATTTT. Translating gives CASKRERAGNTIYF.

The chain employs TRBV28 and TRBJ1-2; D possibly corresponds to TRBD1 (5 bases). V lost 2 bases, J lost 8 bases, and 18 bases lay in between. This CDR3 has 15 residues. The germline V gene encodes CDR1 MDHEN and CDR2 SYDVKM. As DNA, the CDR3 is TGTGCCAGCAGTTTACTGCCCCCAGGGTCCGGCGGCTACACCTTC. As protein: CASSLLPPGSGGYTF.

In its sample, this clone was seen once. The chain employs TRBV11-3 and TRBJ2-2; D remains ambiguous. The V end was cut by 0 bases, the J end by 5 bases, with 13 bases between. CDR3 length: 16 residues. Germline assignment: CDR1 SGHNT and CDR2 YENEEA. Written as DNA, the CDR3 is TGTGCCAGCAGCTTAGAAGGAAGTTGGGGTACCGGGGAGCTGTTTTTT. It encodes CASSLEGSWGTGELFF.